A selection of T cell receptor beta chains follows, all from one sample in a study of cytomegalovirus exposure and HLA in healthy donors. The protocol was immunoSEQ multiplex PCR, while the TCRdb copy is restricted to in-frame clones and leaves out a portion. The sample lists about 120,000 clones, approximately 76% occurring once. Sequencing input: PBMCs. These receptors all stem from a middle-aged man in good health and CMV-seropositive. Both conserved end residues are part of each CDR3. Each record gives: CDR3 DNA, CDR3 protein, J gene, V gene, clone size, D gene. The D gene is left open where the match is weak. Not all rows give a size; the values are once, few, many and, for expanded clones, a class.

CDR3nt: TGTGCCAGCAGAAACCGGACAGGTCCCCACATTCAGTACTTC
CDR3aa: CASRNRTGPHIQYF
j_gene: TRBJ2-4
v_gene: TRBV5-4
abundance: NA
d_gene: TRBD1

CDR3nt: TGTGCCAGCAGCTCCCTGGGCGGGACAGGGATCTCCTACGAGCAGTACTTC
CDR3aa: CASSSLGGTGISYEQYF
j_gene: TRBJ2-7
v_gene: TRBV7-9
abundance: NA
d_gene: TRBD1

CDR3nt: TGTGCCAGCTCACCCCTGACAGGGGGCGCAAACTATGGCTACACCTTC
CDR3aa: CASSPLTGGANYGYTF
j_gene: TRBJ1-2
v_gene: TRBV18
abundance: NA
d_gene: TRBD1

CDR3nt: TGTGCCAGCAGTTTATCCCCTAGCGGGGCCCGCAAGTACTTC
CDR3aa: CASSLSPSGARKYF
j_gene: TRBJ2-5
v_gene: TRBV28
abundance: NA
d_gene: TRBD2

CDR3nt: TGTGCCAGCAGCCCCATTTGGGGGGAGGCTAATGAAAAACTGTTTTTT
CDR3aa: CASSPIWGEANEKLFF
j_gene: TRBJ1-4
v_gene: TRBV9
abundance: NA
d_gene: NA

CDR3nt: TGTGCCAGCAGCTTGCTTTCGGGTTCCGGGGAGCTGTTTTTT
CDR3aa: CASSLLSGSGELFF
j_gene: TRBJ2-2
v_gene: TRBV5-6
abundance: NA
d_gene: NA

CDR3nt: TGTGCCAGCAGCTTCGCGGCCGACCCTATCGAGCAGTACTTC
CDR3aa: CASSFAADPIEQYF
j_gene: TRBJ2-7
v_gene: TRBV11-2
abundance: NA
d_gene: NA

CDR3nt: TGTGCCACCAGCGAAAACGGGAGGGTGAACACTGAAGCTTTCTTT
CDR3aa: CATSENGRVNTEAFF
j_gene: TRBJ1-1
v_gene: TRBV15
abundance: NA
d_gene: NA

CDR3nt: TGTGCCAGCAGCTTAGGGGGGACAGGTTTGAGCAATCAGCCCCAGCATTTT
CDR3aa: CASSLGGTGLSNQPQHF
j_gene: TRBJ1-5
v_gene: TRBV7-8
abundance: NA
d_gene: TRBD1

CDR3nt: TGTGCCACCCAGCGGACAGGGGGGCCCTACGAGCAGTACTTC
CDR3aa: CATQRTGGPYEQYF
j_gene: TRBJ2-7
v_gene: TRBV19
abundance: NA
d_gene: TRBD1

CDR3nt: TGTGCCAGCTCCAGTGTAGGAGGAGTAAACGAGCAGTACTTC
CDR3aa: CASSSVGGVNEQYF
j_gene: TRBJ2-7
v_gene: TRBV6-1
abundance: NA
d_gene: NA

CDR3nt: TGTGCCAGCAGCTTGGAAGCTCGCTACGAGCAGTACTTC
CDR3aa: CASSLEARYEQYF
j_gene: TRBJ2-7
v_gene: TRBV5-6
abundance: NA
d_gene: NA

CDR3nt: TGTGCCAGCAGCCAAGAGGGGGGTTCGAACACCGGGGAGCTGTTTTTT
CDR3aa: CASSQEGGSNTGELFF
j_gene: TRBJ2-2
v_gene: TRBV4-2
abundance: few
d_gene: NA

CDR3nt: TGTGCCAGCAGTTACCGTGCCTACAATGAGCAGTTCTTC
CDR3aa: CASSYRAYNEQFF
j_gene: TRBJ2-1
v_gene: TRBV6-5
abundance: NA
d_gene: NA

CDR3nt: TGTGCCAGCAGCTTGGCCGGGGGGGACAGGGCGATTTATGAGCAGTTCTTC
CDR3aa: CASSLAGGDRAIYEQFF
j_gene: TRBJ2-1
v_gene: TRBV5-8
abundance: NA
d_gene: NA

CDR3nt: TGCGCCAGCAGCCAAGATCGTGTCCGGGAGGGCTACGAGCAGTACTTC
CDR3aa: CASSQDRVREGYEQYF
j_gene: TRBJ2-7
v_gene: TRBV4-1
abundance: few
d_gene: TRBD2

CDR3nt: TGTGCCAGCAGTTACTTGGGACTAGCGGGGGGAGGGACCCAGTACTTC
CDR3aa: CASSYLGLAGGGTQYF
j_gene: TRBJ2-5
v_gene: TRBV6-5
abundance: NA
d_gene: TRBD2

CDR3nt: TGTGCCAGCATCCGAGGGGGGGGGCCAGATACGCAGTATTTT
CDR3aa: CASIRGGGPDTQYF
j_gene: TRBJ2-3
v_gene: TRBV6-1
abundance: NA
d_gene: NA

CDR3nt: TGTGCCATCAGACCGTCGGGGGGCGGACAGCCCCAGCATTTT
CDR3aa: CAIRPSGGGQPQHF
j_gene: TRBJ1-5
v_gene: TRBV10-3
abundance: NA
d_gene: NA

CDR3nt: TGTGCCAGCAGCGTTGGAGGAACAGGGGGCCGCTATGGCTACACCTTC
CDR3aa: CASSVGGTGGRYGYTF
j_gene: TRBJ1-2
v_gene: TRBV9
abundance: NA
d_gene: TRBD1

CDR3nt: TGCAGCGTTGAGAGGCGGCCCGAAAAACTGTTTTTT
CDR3aa: CSVERRPEKLFF
j_gene: TRBJ1-4
v_gene: TRBV29-1
abundance: NA
d_gene: NA

CDR3nt: TGTGCCAGCTCACCCCCGGGAGCGACTGGAAACACCATATATTTT
CDR3aa: CASSPPGATGNTIYF
j_gene: TRBJ1-3
v_gene: TRBV18
abundance: few
d_gene: NA

CDR3nt: TGTGCCAGCAGCTTAGGATCCAGGCAGGGCCAGCCCCAGCATTTT
CDR3aa: CASSLGSRQGQPQHF
j_gene: TRBJ1-5
v_gene: TRBV11-2
abundance: NA
d_gene: NA

CDR3nt: TGTGCCAGCAGCTTAGAGTTCGGACTAGCTGCCGGTACGCAGTATTTT
CDR3aa: CASSLEFGLAAGTQYF
j_gene: TRBJ2-3
v_gene: TRBV7-2
abundance: NA
d_gene: TRBD2

CDR3nt: TGCGCCAGCAGCTACGGGGAAACTAATGAAAAACTGTTTTTT
CDR3aa: CASSYGETNEKLFF
j_gene: TRBJ1-4
v_gene: TRBV5-1
abundance: NA
d_gene: NA